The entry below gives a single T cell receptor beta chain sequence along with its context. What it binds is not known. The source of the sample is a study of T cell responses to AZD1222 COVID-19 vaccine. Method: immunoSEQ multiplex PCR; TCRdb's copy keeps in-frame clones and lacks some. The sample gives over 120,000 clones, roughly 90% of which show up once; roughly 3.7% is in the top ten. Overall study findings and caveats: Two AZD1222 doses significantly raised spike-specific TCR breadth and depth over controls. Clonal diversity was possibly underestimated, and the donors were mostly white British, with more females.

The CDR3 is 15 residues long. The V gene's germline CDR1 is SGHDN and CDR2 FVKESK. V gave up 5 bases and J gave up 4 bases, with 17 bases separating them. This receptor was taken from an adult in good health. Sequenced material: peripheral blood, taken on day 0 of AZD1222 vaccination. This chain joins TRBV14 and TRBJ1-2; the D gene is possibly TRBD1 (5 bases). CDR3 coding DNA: TGTGCCAGCAGCGACCTCGGGGCCTCAGTCTATGGCTACACCTTC. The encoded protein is CASSDLGASVYGYTF.